This T cell receptor (beta chain) was obtained from a study of T cells expressing NK-cell markers. The wider study: Repertoires of TCR beta were obtained from T cells sorted as CD3+CD56+NKG2C+, CD3+CD56+NKG2C- and CD3+CD56-NKG2C+. Broader study findings: The share of CD8+ T cells held by dominant NKG2C+ clonotypes was roughly 1.0-8% in about six donors.

The authors generated TCR beta cDNA through 5'RACE template switching with UMIs. Using the 5' RACE reads, TCRdb records one entry per CDR3 protein without DNA. Its listing shows 500,000 to 700,000 distinct CDR3 sequences. On this clonotype: Antigen: not known.

CDR1 SGHTA and CDR2 FQGTGA come from the germline V gene. The CDR3 has 14 amino acids. The sample was blood T cells: a sorted CD56 or NKG2C T cell subset, CD4+ or CD8+ T cells, or bulk PBMC T cells (not recorded which). This TCR was sampled from a man between 18 and 35 years old in good health. The chain uses TRBV7-3 and TRBJ2-3; the TCRdb call, TRBD1, lacks DNA for checking. CDR3 loop: CASSLMGVTDTQYF.